A selection of T cell receptor beta chains follows, all from one sample in a study of cytomegalovirus exposure and HLA in healthy donors. TCRdb keeps only in-frame clones here, not all; method: immunoSEQ multiplex PCR. This sample has around 80,000 clones; 78% occur once, and the top ten carry under 6%. Sequencing was performed on PBMCs. These receptors were collected from a man in his late teens or twenties in good health and CMV-seropositive. Both conserved end residues are part of each CDR3. D genes are given only for firm matches. The size entry is marked missing in some rows and otherwise reads once, few, many or a size class.

CDR3nt: TGTGCCAGCAGCTTAGAACCGGGTGGGTCGGATGGCTACACCTTC
CDR3aa: CASSLEPGGSDGYTF
j_gene: TRBJ1-2
d_gene: .
v_gene: TRBV11-1
abundance: .
len: 15

CDR3nt: TGTGCCAGCAGTGAGACAGGGTCGGGGTATGGCTACACCTTC
CDR3aa: CASSETGSGYGYTF
j_gene: TRBJ1-2
d_gene: TRBD1
v_gene: TRBV6-4
abundance: once
len: 14

CDR3nt: TGCAGCGTAACAACAGGGGGTACTCCTAACTATGGCTACACCTTC
CDR3aa: CSVTTGGTPNYGYTF
j_gene: TRBJ1-2
d_gene: TRBD1
v_gene: TRBV29-1
abundance: .
len: 15

CDR3nt: TGCGCCAGCAGCCGAGGGACAGGGAGGGAATACGAGCAGTACTTC
CDR3aa: CASSRGTGREYEQYF
j_gene: TRBJ2-7
d_gene: TRBD1
v_gene: TRBV4-1
abundance: .
len: 15

CDR3nt: TGCGCCAGCACCCTCAGCTCTGGAAACACCATATATTTT
CDR3aa: CASTLSSGNTIYF
j_gene: TRBJ1-3
d_gene: .
v_gene: TRBV10-2
abundance: once
len: 13

CDR3nt: TGCGCCAGCCGTCCTCTAGCGGGAGGAGGCGAGCAGTACTTC
CDR3aa: CASRPLAGGGEQYF
j_gene: TRBJ2-7
d_gene: TRBD2
v_gene: TRBV10-2
abundance: .
len: 14

CDR3nt: TGTGCTAGTGGCACAACAGTGAACACTGAAGCTTTCTTT
CDR3aa: CASGTTVNTEAFF
j_gene: TRBJ1-1
d_gene: .
v_gene: TRBV12-5
abundance: .
len: 13

CDR3nt: TGTGCCAGCAGTTTACGTCTAGCTCTGCAGTACTTC
CDR3aa: CASSLRLALQYF
j_gene: TRBJ2-7
d_gene: .
v_gene: TRBV28
abundance: .
len: 12

CDR3nt: TGTGCCAGCAGTGCCGATCAGGGTGCCTATGGCTACACCTTC
CDR3aa: CASSADQGAYGYTF
j_gene: TRBJ1-2
d_gene: .
v_gene: TRBV6-4
abundance: .
len: 14

CDR3nt: TGTGCCAGCAGCCCCTCGGGGGGGACCTACGAGCAGTACTTC
CDR3aa: CASSPSGGTYEQYF
j_gene: TRBJ2-7
d_gene: TRBD2
v_gene: TRBV7-9
abundance: .
len: 14

CDR3nt: TGCGCCAGCAGCTCTTTAGCGGGATCAGATACGCAGTATTTT
CDR3aa: CASSSLAGSDTQYF
j_gene: TRBJ2-3
d_gene: TRBD2
v_gene: TRBV5-1
abundance: .
len: 14

CDR3nt: TGTGCCAGCTCACCGGGGGACAGGGGACGGTACACTGAAGCTTTCTTT
CDR3aa: CASSPGDRGRYTEAFF
j_gene: TRBJ1-1
d_gene: TRBD1
v_gene: TRBV18
abundance: .
len: 16

CDR3nt: TGTGCCAGCAGTTACTCATCAGGGGGTGTCTACGAGCAGTACTTC
CDR3aa: CASSYSSGGVYEQYF
j_gene: TRBJ2-7
d_gene: TRBD1
v_gene: TRBV6-5
abundance: .
len: 15

CDR3nt: TGTGCCAGCAGCCCCGGGACAGGGAGGAGACAGCCCCAGCATTTT
CDR3aa: CASSPGTGRRQPQHF
j_gene: TRBJ1-5
d_gene: TRBD1
v_gene: TRBV28
abundance: .
len: 15

CDR3nt: TGTGCCAGCTCACCAGGAGGGCACACTGAAGCTTTCTTT
CDR3aa: CASSPGGHTEAFF
j_gene: TRBJ1-1
d_gene: .
v_gene: TRBV18
abundance: .
len: 13

CDR3nt: TGCGCCAGCAGCAAGGTGTCGACTAGCGGGGCCGGGGCCTACGAGCAGTACTTC
CDR3aa: CASSKVSTSGAGAYEQYF
j_gene: TRBJ2-7
d_gene: TRBD2
v_gene: TRBV4-1
abundance: .
len: 18

CDR3nt: TGTGCCAGCAGCCGAGGGACTAGCGGTGAAGGGGGCCCAGATACGCAGTATTTT
CDR3aa: CASSRGTSGEGGPDTQYF
j_gene: TRBJ2-3
d_gene: TRBD2
v_gene: TRBV5-4
abundance: .
len: 18

CDR3nt: TGTGCCAGCAGCCTGACGGGGGACTCCTACGAGCAGTACTTC
CDR3aa: CASSLTGDSYEQYF
j_gene: TRBJ2-7
d_gene: .
v_gene: TRBV28
abundance: .
len: 14

CDR3nt: TGTGCCAGCAACTACGGGGAGACCCAGTACTTC
CDR3aa: CASNYGETQYF
j_gene: TRBJ2-5
d_gene: .
v_gene: TRBV27
abundance: .
len: 11

CDR3nt: TGTGCCATCAGTGAGTCGGTGGGACAGGATAACTATGGCTACACCTTC
CDR3aa: CAISESVGQDNYGYTF
j_gene: TRBJ1-2
d_gene: TRBD1
v_gene: TRBV10-3
abundance: .
len: 16

CDR3nt: TGTGCCAGCAGCACGGGATACGAGCAGTACTTC
CDR3aa: CASSTGYEQYF
j_gene: TRBJ2-7
d_gene: .
v_gene: TRBV5-6
abundance: .
len: 11

CDR3nt: TGCGCCAGCAGCTTGAGTGGGGCAGACACTGAAGCTTTCTTT
CDR3aa: CASSLSGADTEAFF
j_gene: TRBJ1-1
d_gene: .
v_gene: TRBV5-1
abundance: .
len: 14

CDR3nt: TGTGCCATCAGCGGAAGAGGTAACTCAAGCACAGATACGCAGTATTTT
CDR3aa: CAISGRGNSSTDTQYF
j_gene: TRBJ2-3
d_gene: .
v_gene: TRBV10-3
abundance: .
len: 16

CDR3nt: TGTGCCAGCAGTTTGTCGGGCAATGAGCAGTTCTTC
CDR3aa: CASSLSGNEQFF
j_gene: TRBJ2-1
d_gene: .
v_gene: TRBV28
abundance: .
len: 12

CDR3nt: TGTGCCGCCAAGAGCGGAGACCTATATACGCAGTATTTT
CDR3aa: CAAKSGDLYTQYF
j_gene: TRBJ2-3
d_gene: .
v_gene: TRBV28
abundance: .
len: 13

CDR3nt: TGCAGCGTCAGGACTAGCGGCTACGAGCAGTACTTC
CDR3aa: CSVRTSGYEQYF
j_gene: TRBJ2-7
d_gene: TRBD2
v_gene: TRBV29-1
abundance: .
len: 12

CDR3nt: TGTGCCAGCAGCAGCCGAGGACAGCCCTACAATGAGCAGTTCTTC
CDR3aa: CASSSRGQPYNEQFF
j_gene: TRBJ2-1
d_gene: .
v_gene: TRBV11-3
abundance: .
len: 15

CDR3nt: TGTGCCGATCCGACGGAGATCACTGAAGCTTTCTTT
CDR3aa: CADPTEITEAFF
j_gene: TRBJ1-1
d_gene: .
v_gene: TRBV19
abundance: .
len: 12

CDR3nt: TGTGCCACCGGGGCTTTCAGGGGGCGCATCGGGGAGCTGTTTTTT
CDR3aa: CATGAFRGRIGELFF
j_gene: TRBJ2-2
d_gene: TRBD1
v_gene: TRBV10-3
abundance: .
len: 15

CDR3nt: TGTGCCAGCAGTGTCTCCGCCGGGACAGGGGTAATGGGTGGCTACACCTTC
CDR3aa: CASSVSAGTGVMGGYTF
j_gene: TRBJ1-2
d_gene: TRBD1
v_gene: TRBV6-4
abundance: .
len: 17

CDR3nt: TGTGCCAGCAGAATTGGGACAGGGACCTACGAGCAGTACTTC
CDR3aa: CASRIGTGTYEQYF
j_gene: TRBJ2-7
d_gene: TRBD1
v_gene: TRBV27
abundance: .
len: 14

CDR3nt: TGTGCCAGCAGCGACGCCCCACTGAGAGATACGCAGTATTTT
CDR3aa: CASSDAPLRDTQYF
j_gene: TRBJ2-3
d_gene: .
v_gene: TRBV9
abundance: .
len: 14

CDR3nt: TGTGCCAGCAGTCGGGGGACCATCTACGAGCAGTACTTC
CDR3aa: CASSRGTIYEQYF
j_gene: TRBJ2-7
d_gene: .
v_gene: TRBV27
abundance: .
len: 13

CDR3nt: TGCAGCGCCAGGATACCGCCGGGGGAGCAGTACTTC
CDR3aa: CSARIPPGEQYF
j_gene: TRBJ2-7
d_gene: .
v_gene: TRBV29-1
abundance: .
len: 12

CDR3nt: TGCAGCGTAGAAGCGGGAATCAGGATGTGGAATGAGCAGTTCTTC
CDR3aa: CSVEAGIRMWNEQFF
j_gene: TRBJ2-1
d_gene: TRBD2
v_gene: TRBV29-1
abundance: .
len: 15

CDR3nt: TGTGCCAGCAGTGAATCTTCGGGAGGGCCCCGAAATGAGCAGTTCTTC
CDR3aa: CASSESSGGPRNEQFF
j_gene: TRBJ2-1
d_gene: TRBD2
v_gene: TRBV2
abundance: .
len: 16

CDR3nt: TGTGCCAGCAGCTTAGCGCGGGTGGATACGCAGTATTTT
CDR3aa: CASSLARVDTQYF
j_gene: TRBJ2-3
d_gene: .
v_gene: TRBV7-2
abundance: .
len: 13

CDR3nt: TGCGCCAGCAGTAGGCAGGGCACTGAAGCTTTCTTT
CDR3aa: CASSRQGTEAFF
j_gene: TRBJ1-1
d_gene: .
v_gene: TRBV5-1
abundance: .
len: 12

CDR3nt: TGTGCCACCAGTGGGGGGAGGTATAACAATGAGCAGTTCTTC
CDR3aa: CATSGGRYNNEQFF
j_gene: TRBJ2-1
d_gene: .
v_gene: TRBV15
abundance: few
len: 14

CDR3nt: TGTGCCAGCAGCTTAACGGGACAGGGTGTTGAAGCTTTCTTT
CDR3aa: CASSLTGQGVEAFF
j_gene: TRBJ1-1
d_gene: TRBD1
v_gene: TRBV7-3
abundance: .
len: 14

CDR3nt: TGTGCCAGCAGTGAAGTGCGGGAAGTTGAAGCTTTCTTT
CDR3aa: CASSEVREVEAFF
j_gene: TRBJ1-1
d_gene: .
v_gene: TRBV6-1
abundance: .
len: 13

CDR3nt: TGCGCCAGCAGCGATCGGGAGGCTTCCCCTACCTACTATGGCTACACCTTC
CDR3aa: CASSDREASPTYYGYTF
j_gene: TRBJ1-2
d_gene: .
v_gene: TRBV4-1
abundance: .
len: 17

CDR3nt: TGTGCCAGCAGCTACCGACTAGGGTCCTTCTACGAGCAGTACTTC
CDR3aa: CASSYRLGSFYEQYF
j_gene: TRBJ2-7
d_gene: .
v_gene: TRBV7-8
abundance: .
len: 15